Following are 16 T cell receptor beta chains from one sample sequenced in a study of blood T cells in healthy people across ages. The authors ran a second PCR of roughly 6 to 12 cycles using a sample-barcoded 5' primer and a J-beta primer mix. TCRdb re-analysed the 5' RACE reads in MiXCR, keeping a single row per CDR3 protein. The data contain approximately 730,000 distinct CDR3 sequences, roughly 44% of them singletons. Sequenced sample: blood. These receptors came from a woman aged 60 to 75 in good health.

This clonotype occurred a few times. The chain is built from TRBV2 and TRBJ2-3; perhaps TRBD1 as D (6 bases). CDR1 is SNHLY and CDR2 is FYNNEI in the germline V gene. V lost 6 bases and J 2 bases, leaving 12 bases between the germline ends. This CDR3 comprises 14 residues. The CDR3 region is CASSQQGYTDTQYF. The CDR3 region has the DNA TGTGCCAGCAGCCAACAGGGATACACAGATACGCAGTATTTT.

A few counts support this clonotype. The chain employs TRBV10-3 and TRBJ2-1; D is undetermined. Trimming left V 0 bases short and J 0 bases short, with 9 bases between. From germline, CDR1 is ENHRY and CDR2 SYGVKD. The CDR3 loop spans 16 amino acids. As DNA, the CDR3 is TGTGCCATCAGTGAGTCAGGGCTGATCTCCTACAATGAGCAGTTCTTC. This translates into CAISESGLISYNEQFF.

This clonotype was observed a few times. The chain employs TRBV30 and TRBJ2-5; D not certain. The CDR3 spans 13 residues. Trimming removed 0 bases at V and 3 bases at J, with 8 bases between. The germline V gene encodes CDR1 GTSNPN and CDR2 SVGIG (reference sequence). In DNA form, the CDR3 reads TGTGCCTGGAGTGTCCAAAATAAAGAGACCCAGTACTTC. This gives the protein CAWSVQNKETQYF.

The rearrangement links TRBV5-1 to TRBJ1-2; D uncertain. Trimming removed 0 bases at V and 4 bases at J, with 31 bases between. The germline CDR1 and CDR2 sequences are SGHRS and YFSETQ. The CDR3 is 21 residues long. CDR3 DNA sequence: TGCGCCAGCAGCTTGGCCGTCCATTACATTCCCCTTTTTTACCGGGCCTATGGCTACACCTTC. Amino acids: CASSLAVHYIPLFYRAYGYTF.

CDR3: CATTGRTSGYTF. Here the CDR3 DNA reads TGTGCCACTACCGGAAGGACCTCAGGCTACACCTTC. V gene TRBV7-2 combines with J gene TRBJ1-2, with no clear D. The CDR3 sequence is 12 residues long. V lost 10 bases and J lost 8, with 17 bases in between. CDR1 SGHTA and CDR2 FQGNSA come from the germline V gene.

The chain recombines TRBV5-1 with TRBJ2-5; 8 nucleotides match TRBD1. The CDR3 has 14 residues. Germline V gene lookup returns CDR1 SGHRS and CDR2 YFSETQ. With V trimmed by 4 bases and J by 7 bases, 9 bases remained unmatched. The CDR3 spells CASSVTGAPRTQYF. CDR3 coding DNA: TGCGCCAGCAGCGTGACAGGGGCACCCCGGACCCAGTACTTC.

For this clonotype: It may be a read error: a sequence one base away is much more abundant. The chain links TRBV7-9 to TRBJ1-5, with 8 nucleotides matching TRBD1. Germline V gene lookup returns CDR1 SEHNR and CDR2 FQNEAQ (reference sequence). This CDR3 has 14 residues. The CDR3 coding sequence is TGTGCCTGCAGCTACACAGGGGGGGCTTCGCCCCAGCATTTT. Translation gives CACSYTGGASPQHF.

This clonotype came up a few times. The J gene is TRBJ2-7, the V gene TRBV7-9; D tentatively reads TRBD1 or TRBD2 (6 bases each). Germline V gene lookup returns CDR1 SEHNR and CDR2 FQNEAQ (reference sequence). The CDR3 has 14 amino acids. Trimming removed 1 base from V and 5 bases from J, with 12 bases in between. The DNA of the CDR3 is TGTGCCAGCAGCTTAGTCGGGGGCATCCACGAGCAGTACTTC. This encodes CASSLVGGIHEQYF.

The J gene is TRBJ1-2, the V gene TRBV20-1, with D unresolved. Germline assignment: CDR1 DFQATT and CDR2 SNEGSKA (reference sequence). This CDR3 contains 12 residues. Trimming shortened V by 5 bases and J by 4 bases, and 11 bases separated the two germline ends. The CDR3, as DNA: TGCAGTGCTCCGAGGGTTTTCTATGGCTACACCTTC. This sequence encodes CSAPRVFYGYTF.

The chain couples TRBV3-1 to TRBJ2-5; D gene uncertain. Trimming took off 8 bases at V and 11 bases at J, with 15 bases between the two ends. Germline values: CDR1 LGHDT, CDR2 YNNKEL (reference sequence). The CDR3 length is 11 residues. Here the CDR3 reads CASGVANEQYF. CDR3 in DNA: TGTGCCAGCGGGGTGGCAAATGAGCAGTACTTC.

This clonotype occurred a few times. V and J are TRBV12-5 and TRBJ2-1, with TRBD1 matching over 9 bases. Germline V gives CDR1 LGHNT, CDR2 FRNRAP. The CDR3 sequence is 14 residues long. V dropped 5 bases and J dropped 8; count of bases not matched to a gene: 7. CDR3 nucleotides: TGTGCTAGTGGTCTCGGACAGGGGAGGTATGAGCAGTTCTTC. Its protein is CASGLGQGRYEQFF. The variable domain in full, with the rest retrieved from reference TRBV12-5 and TRBJ2-1, is DARVTQTPRHKVTEMGQEVTMRCQPILGHNTVFWYRQTMMQGLELLAYFRNRAPLDDSGMPKDRFSAEMPDATLATLKIQPSEPRDSAVYFCASGLGQGRYEQFFGPGTRLTVL.

This clonotype was counted once. The chain links TRBV20-1 to TRBJ2-3; weak D call: TRBD2 (5 bases). The CDR3 loop spans 11 amino acids. Germline V gene sequence: CDR1 DFQATT, CDR2 SNEGSKA (reference sequence). Deletions cut 7 bases from V and 2 bases from J, with 7 bases between. Written as DNA, the CDR3 is TGCAGTGGAGGGCCCACAGATACGCAGTATTTT. The encoded protein is CSGGPTDTQYF.

The CDR3 reads CASSSSRTSGNTDTQYF. CDR3 in DNA: TGTGCCAGCAGTAGCTCAAGGACTAGCGGAAACACAGATACGCAGTATTTT. The rearrangement joins TRBV6-1 to TRBJ2-3; TRBD2 aligns across 10 bases. This CDR3 comprises 17 residues. Looked up from germline, CDR1 is MNHNS and CDR2 is SASEGT. After removal of 5 bases from V and 2 bases from J, the junction contained 10 bases not matched to a gene.

This clonotype has ten or more counts. The V and J genes are TRBV20-1 and TRBJ2-3; TRBD2 matches 8 bases. The length of the CDR3 is 14 residues. CDR1 is DFQATT and CDR2 is SNEGSKA in the germline V gene (reference sequence). The V gene end was trimmed by 3 bases and the J gene end by 0 bases; junction bases not matched to a gene: 2. The CDR3 DNA reads as TGCAGTGCTAGGCGGGGGGCGAGCACAGATACGCAGTATTTT. Protein product: CSARRGASTDTQYF.

This clonotype was seen only once. This CDR3 is CASSSHFESYEQYF. The CDR3 nucleotides read TGTGCCAGCAGCAGTCACTTCGAGAGTTACGAGCAGTACTTC. The V gene is TRBV7-2, the J gene TRBJ2-7; D remains unclear. Looked up from germline, CDR1 is SGHTA and CDR2 is FQGNSA. V was clipped by 5 bases and J by 4 bases, with 15 bases between them. The CDR3 runs 14 residues.

This chain links TRBV7-9 with TRBJ2-1, with 7 bases aligning to TRBD2. The germline CDR1 and CDR2 sequences are SEHNR and FQNEAQ (reference sequence). The CDR3 consists of 16 residues. Trimming at V came to 2 bases and at J to 4 bases, leaving 8 bases not matched to a gene. For the CDR3, the DNA is TGTGCCAGCAGCTTAATTGAGGCGGGGGATTACAATGAGCAGTTCTTC. Its translation is CASSLIEAGDYNEQFF. The whole variable domain, remainder taken from reference TRBV7-9 and TRBJ2-1, is DTGVSQNPRHKITKRGQNVTFRCDPISEHNRLYWYRQTLGQGPEFLTYFQNEAQLEKSRLLSDRFSAERPKGSFSTLEIQRTEQGDSAMYLCASSLIEAGDYNEQFFGPGTRLTVL.